The 4 T cell receptor beta chains presented below share a single source sample, sequenced in a study of blood T cell repertoires in COVID-19. The repertoire was sequenced with immunoSEQ multiplex PCR; TCRdb's copy has only in-frame clones and lacks some. The repertoire consists of roughly 670,000 clones, with about 90% occurring once and the leading ten covering roughly 0.25%. The sample taken for sequencing was peripheral blood. Receptor source: a woman between 18 and 29 years old with acute or convalescent COVID-19.

This chain uses TRBV27 with TRBJ2-1; 8 nucleotides match TRBD1. From germline, CDR1 is MNHEY and CDR2 SMNVEV (reference sequence). The CDR3 loop spans 12 amino acids. The ends lost 6 bases at V and 8 bases at J; junction bases unmatched: 3. The CDR3 spells CASSPTGDEQFF. The CDR3 DNA sequence: TGTGCCAGCAGCCCGACAGGGGATGAGCAGTTCTTC.

The genes are TRBV10-3 and TRBJ2-7; no clear D gene. The CDR3 sequence is 11 residues long. In germline, CDR1 is ENHRY, CDR2 SYGVKD. Trimming took off 4 bases at V and 5 bases at J, with 6 bases between the two ends. CDR3 sequence: CAISGADEQYF. CDR3 nucleotide sequence: TGTGCCATCAGTGGGGCCGACGAGCAGTACTTC.

V is TRBV7-9 and J is TRBJ1-1, with D unclear. The V and J ends lost 2 bases and 1 base respectively, with 11 bases between them. Per germline, CDR1 SEHNR and CDR2 FQNEAQ (reference sequence). The CDR3 covers 15 residues. CDR3 sequence: CASSLKSRGNTEAFF. Here the CDR3 DNA reads TGTGCCAGCAGCTTAAAAAGCCGGGGGAACACTGAAGCTTTCTTT.

The chain joins TRBV2 to TRBJ2-5, with 8 bases lining up with TRBD1. The CDR3 length is 14 residues. CDR1 SNHLY and CDR2 FYNNEI come from the germline V gene. After removal of 10 bases from V and 7 bases from J, the junction contained 14 bases not matched to a gene. The CDR3 region is CATRTGKSIRTQYF. CDR3 DNA sequence: TGTGCCACCAGGACAGGGAAGTCTATAAGGACCCAGTACTTC.